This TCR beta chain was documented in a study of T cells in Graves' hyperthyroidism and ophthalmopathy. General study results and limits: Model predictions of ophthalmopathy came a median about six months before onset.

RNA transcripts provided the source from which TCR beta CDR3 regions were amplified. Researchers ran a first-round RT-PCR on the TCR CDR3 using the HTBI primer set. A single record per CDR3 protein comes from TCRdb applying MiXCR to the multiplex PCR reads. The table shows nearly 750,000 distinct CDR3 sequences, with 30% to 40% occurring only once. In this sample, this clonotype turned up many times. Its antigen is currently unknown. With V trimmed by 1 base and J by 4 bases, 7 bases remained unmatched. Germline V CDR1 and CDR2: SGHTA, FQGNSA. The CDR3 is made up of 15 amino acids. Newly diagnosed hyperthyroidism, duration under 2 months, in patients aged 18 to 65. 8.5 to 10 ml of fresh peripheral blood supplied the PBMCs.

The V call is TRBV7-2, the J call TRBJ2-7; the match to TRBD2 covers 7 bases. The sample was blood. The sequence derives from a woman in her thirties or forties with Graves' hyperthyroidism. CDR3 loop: CASSLEGGSRYEQYF. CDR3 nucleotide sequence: TGTGCCAGCAGCTTAGAGGGCGGGAGTAGGTACGAGCAGTACTTC.